This TCR beta chain appears in the sequencing data of a study of CD8 T cells in ankylosing spondylitis. In germline, CDR1 is SGHKS, CDR2 YYEKEE (reference sequence). Trimming took 4 bases from V and 4 from J; bases not matched to a gene: 3. CDR3 length equals 13 residues. Quantitative 5'-RACE with molecular barcodes generated TCR beta libraries. TCRdb redid the calling of the 5' RACE reads with MiXCR, one entry per CDR3 protein. The table lists 200,000 to 250,000 distinct CDR3 sequences, about 10% of them singletons. The sequenced material came from blood, either unsorted or a sorted T cell fraction (not recorded which). This TCR came from a male donor with ankylosing spondylitis or in good health (not recorded which). This chain links TRBV5-5 with TRBJ2-5; 8 bases match TRBD2. CDR3: CASSTGGRETQYF. DNA of the CDR3: TGTGCCAGCAGCACGGGGGGGCGAGAGACCCAGTACTTC.